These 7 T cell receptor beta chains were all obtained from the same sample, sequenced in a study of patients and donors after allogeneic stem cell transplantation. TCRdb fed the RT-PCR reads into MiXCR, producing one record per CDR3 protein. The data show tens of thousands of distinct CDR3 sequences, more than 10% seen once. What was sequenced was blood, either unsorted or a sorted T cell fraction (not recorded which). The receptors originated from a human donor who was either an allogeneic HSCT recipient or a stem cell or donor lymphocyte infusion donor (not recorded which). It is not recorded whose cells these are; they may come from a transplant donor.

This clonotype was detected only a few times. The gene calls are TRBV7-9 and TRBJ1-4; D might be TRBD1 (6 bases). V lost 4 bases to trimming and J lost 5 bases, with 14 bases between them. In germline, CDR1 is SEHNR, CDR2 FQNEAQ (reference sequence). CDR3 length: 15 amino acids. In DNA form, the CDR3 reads TGTGCCAGCAGCTCATGGACAGACACAAATGAAAAACTGTTTTTT. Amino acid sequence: CASSSWTDTNEKLFF. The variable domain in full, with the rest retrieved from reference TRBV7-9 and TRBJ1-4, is DTGVSQNPRHKITKRGQNVTFRCDPISEHNRLYWYRQTLGQGPEFLTYFQNEAQLEKSRLLSDRFSAERPKGSFSTLEIQRTEQGDSAMYLCASSSWTDTNEKLFFGSGTQLSVL.

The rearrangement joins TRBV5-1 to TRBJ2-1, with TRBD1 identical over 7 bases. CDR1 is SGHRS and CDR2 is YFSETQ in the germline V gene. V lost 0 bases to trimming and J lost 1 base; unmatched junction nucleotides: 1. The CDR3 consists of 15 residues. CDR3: CASSLVQGSYNEQFF. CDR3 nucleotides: TGCGCCAGCAGCTTGGTACAGGGGTCCTACAATGAGCAGTTCTTC.

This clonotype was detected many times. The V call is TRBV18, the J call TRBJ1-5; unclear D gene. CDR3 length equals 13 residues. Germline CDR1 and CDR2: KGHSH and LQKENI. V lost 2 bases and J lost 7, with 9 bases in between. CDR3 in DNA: TGTGCCAGCTCACCATCCGGGATCCAGCCCCAGCATTTT. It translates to CASSPSGIQPQHF. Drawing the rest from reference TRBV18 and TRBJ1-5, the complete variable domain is NAGVMQNPRHLVRRRGQEARLRCSPMKGHSHVYWYRQLPEEGLKFMVYLQKENIIDESGMPKERFSAEFPKEGPSILRIQQVVRGDSAAYFCASSPSGIQPQHFGDGTRLSIL.

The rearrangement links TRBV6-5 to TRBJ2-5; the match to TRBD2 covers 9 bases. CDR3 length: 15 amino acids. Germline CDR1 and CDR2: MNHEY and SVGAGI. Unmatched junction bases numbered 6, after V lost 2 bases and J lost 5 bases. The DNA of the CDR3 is TGTGCCAGCAGTTACGGCGGGAGGGCCGGGGAGACCCAGTACTTC. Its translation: CASSYGGRAGETQYF.

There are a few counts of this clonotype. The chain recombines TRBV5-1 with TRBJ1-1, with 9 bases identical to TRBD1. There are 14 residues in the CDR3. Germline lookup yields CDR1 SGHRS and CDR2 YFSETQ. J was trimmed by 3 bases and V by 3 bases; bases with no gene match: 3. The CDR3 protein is CASSWTGDDTEAFF. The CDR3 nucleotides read TGCGCCAGCAGCTGGACAGGGGATGACACTGAAGCTTTCTTT.

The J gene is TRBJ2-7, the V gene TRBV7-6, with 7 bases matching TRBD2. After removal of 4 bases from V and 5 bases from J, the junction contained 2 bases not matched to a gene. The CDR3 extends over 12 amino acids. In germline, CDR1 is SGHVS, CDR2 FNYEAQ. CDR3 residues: CASSSGLDEQYF. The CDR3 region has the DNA TGTGCCAGCAGCTCCGGACTAGACGAGCAGTACTTC.

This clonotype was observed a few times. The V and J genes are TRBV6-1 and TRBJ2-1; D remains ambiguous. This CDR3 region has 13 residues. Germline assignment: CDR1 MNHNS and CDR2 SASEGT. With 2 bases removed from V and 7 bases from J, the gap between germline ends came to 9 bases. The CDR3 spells CASSEQFVNEQFF. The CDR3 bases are TGTGCCAGCAGTGAACAGTTTGTTAATGAGCAGTTCTTC.